Presented here are 8 T cell receptor beta chains from one specimen sequenced in a study of molecular identifiers for immune sequencing clone quantification. TCRdb re-derived calls from the PCR reads in MiXCR, one entry per CDR3 protein. The sample shows tens of thousands of distinct CDR3 sequences, about a sixth of them seen only once. Source material: naive CD8+ T cells from blood, with Jurkat cell RNA spiked in. Subset given: FACS-sorted CD8+CD4-CCR7+CD45RA+ naive T cells. These receptor sequences come from a human donor in good health. Some libraries in this study had Jurkat cell RNA spiked in.

The chain has TRBV2 and TRBJ2-1; D may be TRBD1 (6 bases). CDR3 length equals 12 residues. Germline-derived CDR1 and CDR2 are SNHLY and FYNNEI. Deletions cut 8 bases from V and 3 bases from J, with 8 bases between. The CDR3, as DNA: TGTGCCAGCCGGGACAACTACAATGAGCAGTTCTTC. It encodes CASRDNYNEQFF.

As for this clonotype: The germline gene is not matched at one end of the junction; a read error may be the cause. This chain joins TRBV29-1 and TRBJ1-1; no clear D gene. The germline gives CDR1 SQVTM, CDR2 ANQGSEA. This CDR3 is built from 13 residues. CDR3 sequence: CSAWEGTSTEAFF. The CDR3 DNA sequence: TGCAGCGCCTGGGAAGGCACAAGCACTGAGGCTTTCTTT.

This clonotype has just a few counts. This sequence may be a read error, since a much larger clone differs from it by one base. The J gene is TRBJ1-5, the V gene TRBV10-2; TRBD1 is a possible D gene (6 bases). This CDR3 spans 12 amino acids. V was shortened by 6 bases and J by 7 bases, with 10 bases between the two germline ends. Germline loops: CDR1 WSHSY, CDR2 SAAADI. DNA for the CDR3: TGCGCCAGCAGCGGGGACATCCAGCCCCAGCATTTT. Translated: CASSGDIQPQHF.

Many counts were recorded for this clonotype. This rearrangement joins TRBV10-2 to TRBJ2-3; 8 positions agree with TRBD2. The germline gives CDR1 WSHSY, CDR2 SAAADI. V lost 8 bases and J lost 5; bases outside the gene matches: 9. This CDR3 has 14 amino acids. CDR3 sequence (DNA): TGCGCCAGCTGGAAAGCGGGAGCGAAAGATACGCAGTATTTT. Translated: CASWKAGAKDTQYF.

This clonotype came up many times. The chain carries TRBV21-1 and TRBJ2-3; TRBD2 reflects the table's D call only, with no check against the DNA. TRBV21-1 is a documented pseudogene. The length of the CDR3 is 19 residues. DNA of the CDR3: TGTGCCAGCAGCAAAGGTGATGGAATAGCGAGAAGGAGCACAGATACGCAGTATTTT. This sequence encodes CASSKGDGIARRSTDTQYF.

This clonotype has a handful of counts. The chain recombines TRBV12-3 or TRBV12-4 with TRBJ2-2, with no clear D. CDR3 length: 13 amino acids. Trimming took 4 bases from V and 2 from J, leaving 5 bases between them. The CDR3 DNA reads as TGTGCCAGCAGTTCCCTTAACACCGGGGAGCTGTTTTTT. Translated: CASSSLNTGELFF.

This clonotype was counted at least ten times. The genes are TRBV7-9 and TRBJ2-7; 8 positions agree with TRBD2. V gave up 6 bases and J gave up 2 bases; unmatched junction bases: 9. Germline CDR1 reads SEHNR; CDR2 reads FQNEAQ (reference sequence). This CDR3 has 15 residues. CDR3 region: CASSSSGTRAYEQYF. The CDR3 DNA follows: TGTGCCAGCAGTTCATCCGGGACTAGGGCCTACGAGCAGTACTTC. The variable domain in full, with the rest retrieved from reference TRBV7-9 and TRBJ2-7, is DTGVSQNPRHKITKRGQNVTFRCDPISEHNRLYWYRQTLGQGPEFLTYFQNEAQLEKSRLLSDRFSAERPKGSFSTLEIQRTEQGDSAMYLCASSSSGTRAYEQYFGPGTRLTVT.

This clonotype occurred many times. The chain joins TRBV11-3 to TRBJ2-3; D call uncertain. Between the trimmed V and J ends, which lost 2 bases and 7 bases, there was a span of 10 bases. Germline V lookup: CDR1 SGHNT, CDR2 YENEEA. The CDR3 consists of 13 residues. The CDR3: CASSLPPLNTQYF. CDR3 DNA: TGTGCCAGCAGCTTACCTCCTCTTAATACGCAGTATTTT.